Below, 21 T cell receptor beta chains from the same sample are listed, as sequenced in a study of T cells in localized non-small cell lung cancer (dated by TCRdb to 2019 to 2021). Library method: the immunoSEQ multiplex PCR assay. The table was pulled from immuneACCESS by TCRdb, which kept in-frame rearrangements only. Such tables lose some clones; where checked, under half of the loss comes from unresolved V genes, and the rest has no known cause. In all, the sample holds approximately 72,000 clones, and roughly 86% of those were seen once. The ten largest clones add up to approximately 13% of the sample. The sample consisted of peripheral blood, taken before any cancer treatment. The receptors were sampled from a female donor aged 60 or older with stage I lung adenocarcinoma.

The CDR3 DNA sequence: TGTGCCAGCAGTGGGGGGGGCTCGACTAATGAAAAACTGTTTTTT. Its translation is CASSGGGSTNEKLFF. The rearrangement joins TRBV28 to TRBJ1-4; D might be TRBD1 (6 bases). CDR1 is MDHEN, CDR2 SYDVKM, per germline. This CDR3 comprises 15 residues. Trimming removed 5 bases at V and 2 bases at J, with 12 bases between.

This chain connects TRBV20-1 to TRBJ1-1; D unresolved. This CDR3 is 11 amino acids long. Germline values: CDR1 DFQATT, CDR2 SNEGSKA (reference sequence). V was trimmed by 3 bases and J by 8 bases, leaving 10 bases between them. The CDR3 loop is CSARPAQEAFF. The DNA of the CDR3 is TGCAGTGCTAGGCCAGCCCAAGAAGCTTTCTTT.

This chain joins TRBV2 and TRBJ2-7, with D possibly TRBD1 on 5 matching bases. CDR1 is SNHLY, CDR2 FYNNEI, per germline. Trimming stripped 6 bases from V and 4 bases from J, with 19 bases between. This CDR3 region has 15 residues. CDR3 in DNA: TGTGCCAGCAGAACCGGTGACAGCGCCTATTACGAGCAGTACTTC. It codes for CASRTGDSAYYEQYF.

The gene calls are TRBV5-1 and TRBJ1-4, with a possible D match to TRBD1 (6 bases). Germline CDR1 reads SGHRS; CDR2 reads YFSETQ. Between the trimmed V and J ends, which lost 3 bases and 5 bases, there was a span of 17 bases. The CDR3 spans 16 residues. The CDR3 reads CASSWDIGQKNEKLFF. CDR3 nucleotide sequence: TGCGCCAGCAGCTGGGACATTGGACAAAAAAATGAAAAACTGTTTTTT. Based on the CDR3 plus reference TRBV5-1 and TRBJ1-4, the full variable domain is KAGVTQTPRYLIKTRGQQVTLSCSPISGHRSVSWYQQTPGQGLQFLFEYFSETQRNKGNFPGRFSGRQFSNSRSEMNVSTLELGDSALYLCASSWDIGQKNEKLFFGSGTQLSVL.

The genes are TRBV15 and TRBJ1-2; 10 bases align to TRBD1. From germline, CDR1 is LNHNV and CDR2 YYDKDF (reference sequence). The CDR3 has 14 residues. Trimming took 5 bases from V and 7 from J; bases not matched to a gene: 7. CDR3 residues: CATSGGQGIGGYTF. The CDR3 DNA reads TGTGCCACCAGCGGGGGACAGGGGATTGGTGGCTACACCTTC. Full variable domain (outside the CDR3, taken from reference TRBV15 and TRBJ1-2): DAMVIQNPRYQVTQFGKPVTLSCSQTLNHNVMYWYQQKSSQAPKLLFHYYDKDFNNEADTPDNFQSRRPNTSFCFLDIRSPGLGDTAMYLCATSGGQGIGGYTFGSGTRLTVV.

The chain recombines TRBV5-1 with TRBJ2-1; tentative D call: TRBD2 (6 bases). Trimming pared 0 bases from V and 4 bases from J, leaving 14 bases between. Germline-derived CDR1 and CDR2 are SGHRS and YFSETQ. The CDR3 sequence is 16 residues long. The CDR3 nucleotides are TGCGCCAGCAGCTTGGGGCTAGCGTCTCGTTACAATGAGCAGTTCTTC. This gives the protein CASSLGLASRYNEQFF.

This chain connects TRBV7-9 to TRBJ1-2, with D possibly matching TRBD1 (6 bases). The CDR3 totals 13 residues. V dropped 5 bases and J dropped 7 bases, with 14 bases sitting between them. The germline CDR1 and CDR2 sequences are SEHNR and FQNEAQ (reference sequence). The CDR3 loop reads CASSPTGLGGYTF. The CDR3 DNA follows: TGTGCCAGCAGCCCCACAGGGTTAGGTGGCTACACCTTC.

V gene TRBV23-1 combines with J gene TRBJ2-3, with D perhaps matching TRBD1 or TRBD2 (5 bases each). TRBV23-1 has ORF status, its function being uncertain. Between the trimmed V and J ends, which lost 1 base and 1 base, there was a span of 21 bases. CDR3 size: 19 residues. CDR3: CASSQWNVGWGPCTDTQYF. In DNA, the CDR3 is TGCGCCAGCAGTCAATGGAACGTGGGGTGGGGACCATGCACAGATACGCAGTATTTT.

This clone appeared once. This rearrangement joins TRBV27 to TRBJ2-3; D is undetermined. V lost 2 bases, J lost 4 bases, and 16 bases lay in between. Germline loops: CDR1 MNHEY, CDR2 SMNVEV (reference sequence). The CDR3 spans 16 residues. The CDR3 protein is CASSLELSLAADTQYF. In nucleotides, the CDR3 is TGTGCCAGCAGTTTAGAACTATCGTTAGCCGCAGATACGCAGTATTTT.

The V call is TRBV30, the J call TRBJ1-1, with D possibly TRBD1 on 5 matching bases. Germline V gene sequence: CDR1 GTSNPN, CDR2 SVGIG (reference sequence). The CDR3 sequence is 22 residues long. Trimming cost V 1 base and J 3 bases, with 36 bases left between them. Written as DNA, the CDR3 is TGTGCCTGGAGTGCCGTGGACGTCTGGCCGGATTCCTCGGGGGGGGATGACACTGAAGCTTTCTTT. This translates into CAWSAVDVWPDSSGGDDTEAFF.

Here the CDR3 DNA reads TGTGCCAGCAGTGCGTACTCTAGCGGGGGGACAGATACGCAGTATTTT. Amino acid sequence: CASSAYSSGGTDTQYF. This sequence joins TRBV6-1 and TRBJ2-3; 11 bases are shared with TRBD2. The length of the CDR3 is 16 residues. Per germline, CDR1 MNHNS and CDR2 SASEGT. J gave up 3 bases and V 4 bases, and 6 bases lay outside the gene matches.

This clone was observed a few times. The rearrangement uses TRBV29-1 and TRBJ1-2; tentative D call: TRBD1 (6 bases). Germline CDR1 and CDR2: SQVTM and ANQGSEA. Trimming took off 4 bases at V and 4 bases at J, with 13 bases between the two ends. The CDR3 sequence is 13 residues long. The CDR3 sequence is CSVVLGAAYGYTF. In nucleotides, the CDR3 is TGCAGCGTTGTTTTGGGGGCTGCCTATGGCTACACCTTC.

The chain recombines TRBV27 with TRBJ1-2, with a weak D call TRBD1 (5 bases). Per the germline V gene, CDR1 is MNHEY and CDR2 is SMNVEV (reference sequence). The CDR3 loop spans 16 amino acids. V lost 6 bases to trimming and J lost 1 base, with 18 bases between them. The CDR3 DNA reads TGTGCCAGCAGCGGCGGACCGGGACGGGATAACTATGGCTACACCTTC. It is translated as CASSGGPGRDNYGYTF.

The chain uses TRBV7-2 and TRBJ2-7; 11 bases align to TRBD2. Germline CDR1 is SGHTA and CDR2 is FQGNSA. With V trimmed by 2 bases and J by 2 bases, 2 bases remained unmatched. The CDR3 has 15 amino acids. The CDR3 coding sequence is TGTGCCAGCAGCTTAACTAGCGGGGGAACCTACGAGCAGTACTTC. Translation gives CASSLTSGGTYEQYF.

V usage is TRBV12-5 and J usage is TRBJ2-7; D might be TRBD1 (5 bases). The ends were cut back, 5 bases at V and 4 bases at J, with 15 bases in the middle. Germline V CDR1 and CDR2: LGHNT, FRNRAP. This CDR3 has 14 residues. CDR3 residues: CASGPSVRAYEQYF. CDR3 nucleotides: TGTGCTAGTGGTCCCAGTGTCAGGGCTTACGAGCAGTACTTC.

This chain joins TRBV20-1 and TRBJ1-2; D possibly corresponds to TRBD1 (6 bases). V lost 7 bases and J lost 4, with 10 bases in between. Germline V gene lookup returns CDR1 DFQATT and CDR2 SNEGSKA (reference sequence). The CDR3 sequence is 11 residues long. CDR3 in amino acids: CSVRTVYGYTF. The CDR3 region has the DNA TGCAGTGTCCGGACAGTCTATGGCTACACCTTC.

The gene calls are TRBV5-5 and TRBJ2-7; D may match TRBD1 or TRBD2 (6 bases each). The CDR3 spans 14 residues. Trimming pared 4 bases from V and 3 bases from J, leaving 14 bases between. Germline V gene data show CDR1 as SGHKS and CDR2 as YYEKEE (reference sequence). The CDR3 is CASSLLRGLYEQYF. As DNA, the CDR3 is TGTGCCAGCAGCCTATTACGGGGGCTCTACGAGCAGTACTTC.

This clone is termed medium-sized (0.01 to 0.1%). This CDR3 is CASSLLGGPIYEQYF. For the CDR3, the DNA is TGTGCCAGCAGTTTATTGGGGGGCCCCATCTACGAGCAGTACTTC. This chain connects TRBV28 to TRBJ2-7; either TRBD1 or TRBD2 may fit D (6 bases each). The germline V gene encodes CDR1 MDHEN and CDR2 SYDVKM. V was trimmed by 1 base and J by 3 bases, leaving 13 bases between them. The CDR3 runs 15 residues.

CDR3 DNA: TGTGCCAGCAGCCCGGAAAACAGTCCCGGGGAGCTGTTTTTT. It yields the protein CASSPENSPGELFF. The V call is TRBV9, the J call TRBJ2-2; D gene uncertain. Germline CDR1 and CDR2: SGDLS and YYNGEE. This CDR3 spans 14 amino acids. The V gene lost 4 bases and the J gene lost 6 bases, with 13 bases spanning the gap.

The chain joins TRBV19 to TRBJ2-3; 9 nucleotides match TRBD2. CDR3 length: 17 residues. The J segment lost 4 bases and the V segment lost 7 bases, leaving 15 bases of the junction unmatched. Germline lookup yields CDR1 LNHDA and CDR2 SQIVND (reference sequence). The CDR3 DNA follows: TGTGCCAGTACCGACCCAAATGTAGCGGGAGAGTCAGATACGCAGTATTTT. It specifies CASTDPNVAGESDTQYF.

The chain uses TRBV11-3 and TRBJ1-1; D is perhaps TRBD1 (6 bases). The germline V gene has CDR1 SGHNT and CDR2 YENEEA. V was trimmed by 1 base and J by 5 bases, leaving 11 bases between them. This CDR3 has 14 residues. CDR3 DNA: TGTGCCAGCAGCTTAGTTGCAGGGGCTACTGAAGCTTTCTTT. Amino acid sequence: CASSLVAGATEAFF.